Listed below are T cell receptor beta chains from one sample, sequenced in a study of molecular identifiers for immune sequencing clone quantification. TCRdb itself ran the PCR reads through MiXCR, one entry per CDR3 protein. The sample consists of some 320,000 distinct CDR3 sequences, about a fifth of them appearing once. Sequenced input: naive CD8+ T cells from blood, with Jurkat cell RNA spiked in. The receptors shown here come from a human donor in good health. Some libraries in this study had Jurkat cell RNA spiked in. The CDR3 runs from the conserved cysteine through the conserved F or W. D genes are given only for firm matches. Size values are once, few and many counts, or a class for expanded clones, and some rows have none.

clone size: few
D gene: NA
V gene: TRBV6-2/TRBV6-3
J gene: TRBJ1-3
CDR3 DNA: TGTGCCAGCAGTTACGCAAAGGACGGAAACTCTGGAAACACCATATATTTT
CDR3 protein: CASSYAKDGNSGNTIYF

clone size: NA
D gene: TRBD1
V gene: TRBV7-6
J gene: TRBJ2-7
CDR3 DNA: TGTGCCAGCAGCTTGGGACAGACCGAGCAGTACTTC
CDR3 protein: CASSLGQTEQYF

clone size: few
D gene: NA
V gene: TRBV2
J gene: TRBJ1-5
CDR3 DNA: TGTGCCAGCAGTGAAGTCGGGGGGGTGCAGCCCCAGCATTTT
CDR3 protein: CASSEVGGVQPQHF

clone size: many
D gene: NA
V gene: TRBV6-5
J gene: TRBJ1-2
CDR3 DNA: TGTGCCAGCAGGAGACCAAATCCTCTCTATGGCTACACCTTC
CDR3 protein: CASRRPNPLYGYTF

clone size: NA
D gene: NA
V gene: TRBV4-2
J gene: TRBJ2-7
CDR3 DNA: TGTGCCAGCAGCCAAGCTAGCCAGTACTCCTACGAGCAGTACTTC
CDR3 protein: CASSQASQYSYEQYF

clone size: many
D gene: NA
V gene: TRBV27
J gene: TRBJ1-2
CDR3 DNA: TGTGCCAGCAGTTTAGGGTTGAACTATGGCTACACCTTC
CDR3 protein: CASSLGLNYGYTF

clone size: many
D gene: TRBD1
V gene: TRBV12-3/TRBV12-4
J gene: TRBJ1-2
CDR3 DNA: TGTGCCAGCAGTCCTATACAGGGGGTGGATGGCTACACCTTC
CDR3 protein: CASSPIQGVDGYTF

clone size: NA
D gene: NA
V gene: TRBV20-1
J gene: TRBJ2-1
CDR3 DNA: TGCAGTGCTACTGACTTCCCGATGGGCAATGGGCAGTTCTTC
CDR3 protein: CSATDFPMGNGQFF

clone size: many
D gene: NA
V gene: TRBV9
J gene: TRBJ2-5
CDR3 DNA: TGTGCCAGCAGCCCGGAGGGATTGGGGTCGTGGGAGACCCAGTACTTC
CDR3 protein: CASSPEGLGSWETQYF

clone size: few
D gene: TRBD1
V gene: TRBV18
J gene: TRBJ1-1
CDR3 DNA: TGTGCCAGCTCAGCGGAAGACAGGGGGGACACTGAAGCTTTCTTT
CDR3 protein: CASSAEDRGDTEAFF

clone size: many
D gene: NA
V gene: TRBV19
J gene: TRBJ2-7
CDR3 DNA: TGTGCCAGTACCCCTGGTACCGTCTCCTACGAGCAGTACTTC
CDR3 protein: CASTPGTVSYEQYF

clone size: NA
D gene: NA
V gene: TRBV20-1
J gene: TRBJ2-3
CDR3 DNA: TGCAGTGCTAGAGATTACCGGGGTAGGGCAGATACGCAGTATTTT
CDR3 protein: CSARDYRGRADTQYF

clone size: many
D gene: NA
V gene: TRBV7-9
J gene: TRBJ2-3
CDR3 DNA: TGTGCCAGCAGCCCGAAGTTCGATACGCAGTATTTT
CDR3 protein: CASSPKFDTQYF

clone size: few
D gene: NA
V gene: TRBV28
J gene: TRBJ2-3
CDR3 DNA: TGTGCCACCGCAACCCCCACCCACACAGATACGCAGTATTTT
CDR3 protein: CATATPTHTDTQYF

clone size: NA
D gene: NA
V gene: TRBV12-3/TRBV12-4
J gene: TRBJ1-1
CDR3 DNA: TGTGCCACCCGTCAGGGCCAGGGTCTGACTGAAGCTTTCTTT
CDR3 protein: CATRQGQGLTEAFF

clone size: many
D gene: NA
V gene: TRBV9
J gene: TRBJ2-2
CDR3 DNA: TGTGCCAGCAGCGTAGAGGTTGGTCTCACCGGGGAGCTGTTTTTT
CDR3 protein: CASSVEVGLTGELFF

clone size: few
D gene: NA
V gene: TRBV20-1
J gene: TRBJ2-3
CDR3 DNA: TGCAGCGCTAGGTCGTTTCCCCGTTCGACAAGTCCTGGAGATACGCAGTATTTT
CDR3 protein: CSARSFPRSTSPGDTQYF

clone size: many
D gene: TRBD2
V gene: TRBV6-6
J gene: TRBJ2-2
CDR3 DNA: TGTGCCAGCAGTGTAGCGGGAGTTAACACCGGGGAGCTGTTTTTT
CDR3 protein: CASSVAGVNTGELFF

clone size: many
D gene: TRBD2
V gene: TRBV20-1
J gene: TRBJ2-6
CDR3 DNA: TGCAGTGCTAGAGACGCTAGCGGGAGGGTTGCGGGGGCCAACGTCCTGACTTTC
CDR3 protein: CSARDASGRVAGANVLTF

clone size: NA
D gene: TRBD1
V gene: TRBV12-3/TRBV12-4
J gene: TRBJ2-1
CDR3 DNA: TGTGCCGGCAGATCCGGGACAGGGGGAGATGAGCAGTTCTTC
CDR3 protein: CAGRSGTGGDEQFF

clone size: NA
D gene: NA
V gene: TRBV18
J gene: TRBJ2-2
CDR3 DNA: TGTGCCAGTCTAGGAGGGGAGAACACCGGGGAGCTGTTTTTT
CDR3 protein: CASLGGENTGELFF

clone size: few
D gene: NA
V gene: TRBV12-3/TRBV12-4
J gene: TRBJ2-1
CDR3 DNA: TGTGCCAGCAGTCCCGACGAGGAGAATGAGCAGTTCTTC
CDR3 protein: CASSPDEENEQFF

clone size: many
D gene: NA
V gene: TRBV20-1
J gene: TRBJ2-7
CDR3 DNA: TGCAGTGCAGAAGGGAGTGGGAGCTCCTACGAGCAGTACTTC
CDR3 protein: CSAEGSGSSYEQYF

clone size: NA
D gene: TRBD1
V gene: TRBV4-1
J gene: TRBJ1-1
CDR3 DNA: TGCGCCAGCAGCCAAGAACAGGGGGCCCACACTGAAGCTTTCTTT
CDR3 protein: CASSQEQGAHTEAFF

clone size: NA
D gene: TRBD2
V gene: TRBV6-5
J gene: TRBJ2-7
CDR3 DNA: TGTGCCAGCAGTTACTCCGGGACTAGCGTCCACGAGCAGTACTTC
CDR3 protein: CASSYSGTSVHEQYF

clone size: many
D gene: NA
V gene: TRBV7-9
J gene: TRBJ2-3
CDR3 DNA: TGTGCCAGCAGCTTAAACCCCCAGACCCTCACAGATACGCAGTATTTT
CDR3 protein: CASSLNPQTLTDTQYF

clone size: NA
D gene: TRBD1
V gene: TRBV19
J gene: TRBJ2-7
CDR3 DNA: TGTGCCAGCAGGGACAGACCCCTGGGCGAGCAGTACTTC
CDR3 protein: CASRDRPLGEQYF

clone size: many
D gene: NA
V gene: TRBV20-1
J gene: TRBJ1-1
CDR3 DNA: TGCAGTGCTAGGGAGGCGGGCACTGAAGCTTTCTTT
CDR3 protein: CSAREAGTEAFF

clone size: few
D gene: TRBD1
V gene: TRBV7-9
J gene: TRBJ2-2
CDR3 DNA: TGTGCCAGCAGCTCCCCGGGACAGGTCCCCACCGGGGAGCTGTTTTTT
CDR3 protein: CASSSPGQVPTGELFF

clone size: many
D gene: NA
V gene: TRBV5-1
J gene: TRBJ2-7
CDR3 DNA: TGCGCCAGCAGCAATCTTGGCGGAGGGCTGGACGAGCAGTACTTC
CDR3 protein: CASSNLGGGLDEQYF

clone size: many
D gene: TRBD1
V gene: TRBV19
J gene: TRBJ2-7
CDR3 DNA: TGTGCCAGTAGTGGGGACAGGCAGTACTTC
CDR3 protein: CASSGDRQYF

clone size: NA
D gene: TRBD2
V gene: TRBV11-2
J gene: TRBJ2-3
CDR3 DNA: TGTGCCAGCTGTGGACTAGCGGGCACAGATACGCAGTATTTT
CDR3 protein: CASCGLAGTDTQYF

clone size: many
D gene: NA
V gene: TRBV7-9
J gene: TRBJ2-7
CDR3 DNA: TGTGCCAGCAGCTTAGGCCCCGAGCAGTACTTC
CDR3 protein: CASSLGPEQYF

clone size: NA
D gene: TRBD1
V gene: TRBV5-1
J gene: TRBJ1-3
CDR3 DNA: TGCGCCAGCAGAGATTCCGGGACAGGGCGAAACACCATATATTTT
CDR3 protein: CASRDSGTGRNTIYF

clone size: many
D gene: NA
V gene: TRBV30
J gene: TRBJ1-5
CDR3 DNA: TGTGCCTGGAGTGACGCCTTACAGCCCCAGCATTTT
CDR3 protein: CAWSDALQPQHF

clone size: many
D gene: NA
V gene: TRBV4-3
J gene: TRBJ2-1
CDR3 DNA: TGCGCCAGCAGCCACTTACGGAACAATGAGCAGTTCTTC
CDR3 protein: CASSHLRNNEQFF

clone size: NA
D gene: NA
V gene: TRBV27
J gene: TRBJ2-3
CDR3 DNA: TGTGCCAGCAGTTTATCCTCCAGTGGCGCAGATACGCAGTATTTT
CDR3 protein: CASSLSSSGADTQYF

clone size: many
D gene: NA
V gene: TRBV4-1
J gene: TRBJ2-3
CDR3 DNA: TGCGCCAGCAGCCTGGGCAGGGGCACAGATACGCAGTATTTT
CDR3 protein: CASSLGRGTDTQYF

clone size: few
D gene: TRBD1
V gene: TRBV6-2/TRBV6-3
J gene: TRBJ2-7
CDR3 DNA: TGTGCCAGCAATAAAGGACAGGGGGCCTACGAGCAGTACTTC
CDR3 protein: CASNKGQGAYEQYF

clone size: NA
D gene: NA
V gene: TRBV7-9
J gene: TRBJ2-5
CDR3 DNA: TGTGCCAGCAGCCCGAAGACAAGGCTAGGAGAGGCCCAGTACTTC
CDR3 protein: CASSPKTRLGEAQYF

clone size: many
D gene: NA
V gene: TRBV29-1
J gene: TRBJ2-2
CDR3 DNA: TGCAGCGTTGAAGATGCGTCACCTATGACGAGCGGGGAGCTGTTTTTT
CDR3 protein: CSVEDASPMTSGELFF

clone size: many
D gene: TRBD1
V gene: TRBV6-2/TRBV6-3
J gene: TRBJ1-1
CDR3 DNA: TGTGCCAGCAGTCCACCGACAGGGATGCACACTGAAGCTTTCTTT
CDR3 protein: CASSPPTGMHTEAFF

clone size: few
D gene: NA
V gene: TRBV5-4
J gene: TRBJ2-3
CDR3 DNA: TGTGCCAGCAGCTTGGATTCTTTGGGACTTAAAGGAGATTTT
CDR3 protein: CASSLDSLGLKGDF

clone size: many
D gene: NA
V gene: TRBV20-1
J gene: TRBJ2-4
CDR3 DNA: TGCAGTGCTAGAGAGACACAACTAGCCAAAAACATTCAGTACTTC
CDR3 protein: CSARETQLAKNIQYF

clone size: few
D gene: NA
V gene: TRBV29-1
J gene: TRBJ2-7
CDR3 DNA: TGCAGCGCTGAGGACCCTTACGAGCAGTACTTC
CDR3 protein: CSAEDPYEQYF

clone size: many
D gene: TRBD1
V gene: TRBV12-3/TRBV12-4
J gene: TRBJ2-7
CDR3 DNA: TGTGCCAGCAGTTCCACTCAGGGGACAGGTCGCTACGAGCAGTACTTC
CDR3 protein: CASSSTQGTGRYEQYF

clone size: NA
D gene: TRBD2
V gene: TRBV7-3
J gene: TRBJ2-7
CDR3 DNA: TGTGCCAGCAGCTGGGGACTAGCGGGGGACTACGAGCAGTACTTC
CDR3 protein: CASSWGLAGDYEQYF

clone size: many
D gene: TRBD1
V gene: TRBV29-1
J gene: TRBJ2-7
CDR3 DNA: TGCAGCGTTGGCGCGGCAGGGGGCTACGAGCAGTACTTC
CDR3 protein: CSVGAAGGYEQYF

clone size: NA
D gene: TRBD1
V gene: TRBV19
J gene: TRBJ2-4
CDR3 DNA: TGTGCCAGTAGTCCAGGGACAGGGAAAAGAAACATTCAGTACTTC
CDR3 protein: CASSPGTGKRNIQYF

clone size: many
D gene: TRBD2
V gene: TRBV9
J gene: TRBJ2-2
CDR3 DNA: TGTGCCAGCAGCGTTGCTAGCGGGATGTCCGGGGAGCTGTTTTTT
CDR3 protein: CASSVASGMSGELFF